These 18 T cell receptor beta chains came from one sample sequenced in a study of T cell changes during pregnancy in multiple sclerosis. Profiling relied on immunoSEQ multiplex PCR, and the TCRdb table lists in-frame clones only, not all of them. The sample lists 65,000 to 90,000 clones, almost 95% occurring once. This material consisted of peripheral blood, taken in the third trimester of pregnancy. These receptor sequences come from a female donor in good health, enrolled as a control in a pregnancy study.

This chain connects TRBV11-2 to TRBJ2-7, with 8 bases fitting TRBD1. Germline V gene data show CDR1 as SGHAT and CDR2 as FQNNGV. The junction had 6 bases not matched to a gene; V was cut back by 5 bases and J by 6 bases. This CDR3 is 13 amino acids long. Here the CDR3 DNA reads TGTGCCAGCAGCGGCGGACAGGGACTCGAGCAGTACTTC. It translates to CASSGGQGLEQYF.

The rearrangement links TRBV29-1 to TRBJ2-2; TRBD1 aligns across 8 bases. Trimming removed 6 bases from V and 6 bases from J; junction bases left unmatched: 3. Looked up from germline, CDR1 is SQVTM and CDR2 is ANQGSEA. The CDR3 is made up of 12 amino acids. This CDR3 is CSVQGGAGELFF. The CDR3 region has the DNA TGCAGCGTACAGGGGGGAGCCGGGGAGCTGTTTTTT.

This clone was counted once. The CDR3 DNA reads TGTGCCAGTATAGAAGACACCTACACTGAAGCTTTCTTT. It codes for CASIEDTYTEAFF. This sequence joins TRBV6-6 and TRBJ1-1, with D unresolved. The CDR3 has 13 residues. Germline assignment: CDR1 MNHNY and CDR2 SVGAGI (reference sequence). Trimming left V 9 bases short and J 3 bases short, with 14 bases between.

The J gene is TRBJ1-1, the V gene TRBV28; no clear D. This CDR3 has 13 residues. In germline, CDR1 is MDHEN, CDR2 SYDVKM. V lost 6 bases and J 3 bases, leaving 11 bases between the germline ends. CDR3 DNA sequence: TGTGCCAGCAGATGGACTTTGGACACTGAAGCTTTCTTT. Amino acid sequence: CASRWTLDTEAFF.

This chain joins TRBV6-5 and TRBJ1-4, with TRBD1 identical over 9 bases. The ends lost 6 bases at V and 2 bases at J; junction bases unmatched: 4. Germline V CDR1 and CDR2: MNHEY, SVGAGI. This CDR3 contains 15 residues. The CDR3 DNA reads as TGTGCCAGCAGCCGGGACAGGGTGACTAATGAAAAACTGTTTTTT. Translated, it gives CASSRDRVTNEKLFF.

The count of this clone is one. A read error may account for a junction end that differs from germline. This chain uses TRBV7-7 with TRBJ2-5; D is possibly TRBD2 (5 bases). Germline assignment: CDR1 SSHAT and CDR2 FNYEAQ (reference sequence). The CDR3 loop spans 14 amino acids. The CDR3 region has the DNA TGTGCTAGCAGCTTAGCCGGGGAAGGAGAGACCCAGTACTTC. Protein product: CASSLAGEGETQYF.

In its sample, this clone was seen once. The V call is TRBV6-1, the J call TRBJ1-1, with a tentative D call TRBD1 (5 bases). The CDR3 contains 13 residues. Germline loops: CDR1 MNHNS, CDR2 SASEGT. The V end was cut by 7 bases, the J end by 11 bases, with 20 bases between. As DNA, the CDR3 is TGTGCCAGCACCAACCGGGAGGGGCAGCAGGCTTTCTTT. This encodes CASTNREGQQAFF.

V usage is TRBV5-1 and J usage is TRBJ2-5, with 9 bases aligning to TRBD2. Germline CDR1 and CDR2: SGHRS and YFSETQ. V lost 4 bases and J lost 5; bases outside the gene matches: 6. The CDR3 is made up of 14 amino acids. CDR3 protein: CASSLAGRGETQYF. CDR3 nucleotide sequence: TGCGCCAGCAGCCTAGCGGGAAGAGGGGAGACCCAGTACTTC. Variable domain in full (rest from reference TRBV5-1 and TRBJ2-5): KAGVTQTPRYLIKTRGQQVTLSCSPISGHRSVSWYQQTPGQGLQFLFEYFSETQRNKGNFPGRFSGRQFSNSRSEMNVSTLELGDSALYLCASSLAGRGETQYFGPGTRLLVL.

The V and J genes are TRBV2 and TRBJ2-3; 8 bases map to TRBD1. Germline trimming cut 6 bases from V and 5 bases from J; bases unmatched to any gene: 7. The CDR3 covers 14 residues. The germline V gene encodes CDR1 SNHLY and CDR2 FYNNEI. DNA for the CDR3: TGTGCCAGCAGCGAACAGGGGGTTGGAGATACGCAGTATTTT. This sequence encodes CASSEQGVGDTQYF.

The chain carries TRBV28 and TRBJ2-7; 8 bases agree with TRBD2. This CDR3 is built from 14 residues. CDR1 is MDHEN, CDR2 SYDVKM, per germline. With V trimmed by 11 bases and J by 0 bases, 9 bases remained unmatched. CDR3 bases: TGTGCCGCAAGACTAGCGAAGAGCTCCTACGAGCAGTACTTC. Translated, it gives CAARLAKSSYEQYF.

This chain uses TRBV2 with TRBJ2-1; possibly TRBD1 for D (6 bases). The CDR3 loop spans 16 amino acids. V was clipped by 3 bases and J by 8 bases, with 20 bases between them. In germline, CDR1 is SNHLY, CDR2 FYNNEI. Here the CDR3 reads CASSEVGGPGPYEQFF. CDR3 coding DNA: TGTGCCAGCAGTGAGGTTGGGGGCCCGGGACCCTATGAGCAGTTCTTC.

The chain employs TRBV4-3 and TRBJ1-4; 7 nucleotides match TRBD1. The germline V gene has CDR1 LGHNA and CDR2 YSLEER. The CDR3 length is 16 residues. Losses at the gene ends were 4 bases for V and 1 base for J; bases not matched to a gene: 6. CDR3 sequence: CASSLGTDRTNEKLFF. The CDR3 nucleotides are TGCGCCAGCAGCCTAGGGACAGATCGAACTAATGAAAAACTGTTTTTT.

V usage is TRBV19 and J usage is TRBJ2-7; 9 positions agree with TRBD1. The CDR3 covers 14 residues. Trimming cost V 7 bases and J 4 bases; bases outside gene matches: 8. Germline values: CDR1 LNHDA, CDR2 SQIVND (reference sequence). Here the CDR3 reads CASKPGQGFYEQYF. CDR3 nucleotides: TGTGCCAGTAAGCCGGGACAGGGTTTTTACGAGCAGTACTTC.

V and J are TRBV7-2 and TRBJ1-5; a weak D match, TRBD1 (5 bases). Germline V gene data show CDR1 as SGHTA and CDR2 as FQGNSA. The CDR3 totals 15 residues. V was cut by 4 bases and J by 7 bases, with 17 bases left in between. The CDR3 nucleotides are TGTGCCAGCAGCTGGGCGGGGGGGTCAGGGCAGCCCCAGCATTTT. Encoded protein: CASSWAGGSGQPQHF.

The genes are TRBV28 and TRBJ1-1; 9 bases fit TRBD1. J gave up 1 base and V 2 bases, and 5 bases lay outside the gene matches. Germline-derived CDR1 and CDR2 are MDHEN and SYDVKM. The CDR3 sequence is 16 residues long. Here the CDR3 DNA reads TGTGCCAGCAGTTTAAGGGGGACAGGGTCGAACACTGAAGCTTTCTTT. This sequence encodes CASSLRGTGSNTEAFF.

The rearrangement uses TRBV29-1 and TRBJ1-2; D is unclear. The length of the CDR3 is 14 residues. Trimming took off 2 bases at V and 2 bases at J, with 12 bases between the two ends. The germline gives CDR1 SQVTM, CDR2 ANQGSEA. In DNA form, the CDR3 reads TGCAGCGTTGAACGGTCAGACATAAACTATGGCTACACCTTC. It specifies CSVERSDINYGYTF.

J is TRBJ1-5 and V is TRBV5-4; no clear D gene. This CDR3 is 15 amino acids long. Trimming cost V 0 bases and J 0 bases, with 7 bases left between them. CDR1 and CDR2 (germline): SGHNT, YYREEE (reference sequence). Here the CDR3 reads CASSLAVHSNQPQHF. DNA for the CDR3: TGTGCCAGCAGCTTGGCAGTACATAGCAATCAGCCCCAGCATTTT.

The chain recombines TRBV9 with TRBJ1-4; D remains unclear. Trimming stripped 2 bases from V and 5 bases from J, with 10 bases between. CDR1 and CDR2 from the germline V gene are SGDLS and YYNGEE. The CDR3 loop spans 14 amino acids. The CDR3 DNA sequence: TGTGCCAGCAGCGTGTCCGGGTTGAATGAAAAACTGTTTTTT. Protein sequence: CASSVSGLNEKLFF.